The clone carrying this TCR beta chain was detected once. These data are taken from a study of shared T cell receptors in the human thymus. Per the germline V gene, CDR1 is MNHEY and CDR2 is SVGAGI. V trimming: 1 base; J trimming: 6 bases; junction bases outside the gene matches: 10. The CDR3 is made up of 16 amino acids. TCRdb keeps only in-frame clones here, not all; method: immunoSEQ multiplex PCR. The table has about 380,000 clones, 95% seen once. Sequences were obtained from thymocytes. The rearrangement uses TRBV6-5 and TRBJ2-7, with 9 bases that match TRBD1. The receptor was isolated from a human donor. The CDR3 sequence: CASSYYPGTGSGEQYF. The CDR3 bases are TGTGCCAGCAGTTACTATCCCGGGACAGGGAGCGGCGAGCAGTACTTC.